Listed below are T cell receptor beta chains from one sample, sequenced in a study of T-cell reconstitution after alpha-beta-depleted transplantation in children. TCRdb itself ran the PCR reads through MiXCR, one entry per CDR3 protein. The sample holds over 5,000 distinct CDR3 sequences; around 16% are singletons and the top ten take 10% to 15%. Sequencing used PBMCs, mostly from graft donor cells, obtained 60 days after TCRalphabeta/CD19-depleted stem cell transplant. These receptors were taken from a male patient between 10 and 17 years old who had a stem cell transplant for acute myeloid leukemia, so the T cells may come from the graft donor. Each CDR3 is given with its conserved first and last residue. Fields, in order: clone size, V gene, J gene, D gene, CDR3 protein, CDR3 DNA. The D gene is left open where the match is weak. Size is omitted from some rows. Given values are once, few, many or a class for expanded clones.

NA	TRBV27	TRBJ2-2	NA	CASSPRGTNTGELFF	TGTGCCAGCAGTCCCAGGGGCACGAACACCGGGGAGCTGTTTTTT
medium-sized	TRBV6-2/TRBV6-3	TRBJ1-1	NA	CASSYEWNTEAFF	TGTGCCAGCAGTTACGAATGGAACACTGAAGCTTTCTTT
medium-sized	TRBV20-1	TRBJ2-4	NA	CSASKNIQYF	TGCAGTGCCTCCAAAAACATTCAGTACTTC
large	TRBV6-5	TRBJ1-5	NA	CASRRDSNQPQHF	TGTGCCAGCAGACGGGATAGCAATCAGCCCCAGCATTTT
medium-sized	TRBV5-1	TRBJ2-7	TRBD1	CASFSSPGQGADEQYF	TGCGCCAGCTTCTCCTCCCCGGGACAGGGGGCTGACGAGCAGTACTTC
medium-sized	TRBV20-1	TRBJ1-5	NA	CSARGQHWPPQHF	TGCAGTGCTAGAGGACAGCACTGGCCGCCCCAGCATTTT
medium-sized	TRBV12-3/TRBV12-4	TRBJ2-1	TRBD1	CASSRQGLPEQFF	TGTGCCAGCAGTCGACAGGGGTTACCTGAGCAGTTCTTC
few	TRBV20-1	TRBJ1-3	NA	CSARDGLSGNTIYF	TGCAGTGCTAGAGATGGTCTCTCTGGAAACACCATATATTTT
NA	TRBV20-1	TRBJ1-2	NA	CSARDLQGYNYGYTF	TGCAGTGCTAGAGATCTCCAGGGTTATAACTATGGCTACACCTTC
NA	TRBV20-1	TRBJ2-7	NA	CSARDRTAVVDEQYF	TGCAGTGCTAGAGATAGGACGGCGGTCGTGGACGAGCAGTACTTC
NA	TRBV30	TRBJ2-1	TRBD1	CAWRGTGTVAYYNEQFF	TGTGCCTGGAGAGGTACCGGGACAGTCGCTTACTACAATGAGCAGTTCTTC
NA	TRBV7-2	TRBJ2-1	NA	CASSLWDGRLINKQFF	TGTGCCAGCAGCCTATGGGACGGGCGGCTGATCAATAAGCAGTTCTTC
medium-sized	TRBV6-5	TRBJ2-4	NA	CASSYSKGQYDIQYF	TGTGCCAGCAGTTACTCGAAGGGTCAGTACGACATTCAGTACTTC
NA	TRBV3-1	TRBJ2-3	TRBD2	CASSQAKAGRTDTQYF	TGTGCCAGCAGCCAAGCGAAAGCGGGGCGCACAGATACGCAGTATTTT
NA	TRBV18	TRBJ2-3	NA	CASSPTGSTDTQYF	TGTGCCAGCTCACCTACAGGGAGCACAGATACGCAGTATTTT
NA	TRBV24-1	TRBJ2-7	TRBD1	CATSDSRQGAVYEQYF	TGTGCCACCAGTGATTCCCGACAGGGGGCGGTCTACGAGCAGTACTTC
medium-sized	TRBV7-9	TRBJ2-1	TRBD2	CASSSSGHEQFF	TGTGCCAGCAGTTCTAGCGGCCATGAGCAGTTCTTC
few	TRBV7-8	TRBJ1-1	NA	CASSLARETEAFF	TGTGCCAGCAGCTTAGCCCGGGAAACTGAAGCTTTCTTT
few	TRBV20-1	TRBJ2-5	NA	CSASLTWQETQYF	TGCAGTGCTAGTCTTACCTGGCAAGAGACCCAGTACTTC
few	TRBV2	TRBJ1-2	TRBD1	CASRPATGFGGYTF	TGTGCCAGCAGGCCGGCGACAGGGTTTGGTGGCTACACCTTC
NA	TRBV7-3	TRBJ2-5	TRBD2	CASSLWGLAGGTQYF	TGTGCCAGCAGCTTATGGGGACTAGCGGGAGGGACCCAGTACTTC
few	TRBV4-1	TRBJ2-2	TRBD1	CASSHADRGDTGELFF	TGCGCCAGCAGCCATGCAGACAGGGGGGACACCGGGGAGCTGTTTTTT
few	TRBV5-1	TRBJ2-5	NA	CASSVDSPQETQYF	TGCGCCAGCAGCGTGGACTCGCCTCAAGAGACCCAGTACTTC
NA	TRBV7-2	TRBJ2-2	NA	CASSSRAANTGELFF	TGTGCCAGCAGCTCTCGGGCAGCGAACACCGGGGAGCTGTTTTTT
NA	TRBV30	TRBJ2-1	NA	CAWGRGDNPYNEQFF	TGTGCCTGGGGTAGGGGGGATAATCCCTACAATGAGCAGTTCTTC
medium-sized	TRBV29-1	TRBJ2-3	NA	CSVAASGGPQYF	TGCAGCGTCGCAGCGAGTGGCGGCCCGCAGTATTTT
NA	TRBV7-8	TRBJ2-1	NA	CASSLVGPDNNEQFF	TGTGCCAGCAGCTTAGTCGGACCCGATAACAATGAGCAGTTCTTC
few	TRBV11-2	TRBJ2-5	NA	CASSYGGQGGGSETQYF	TGTGCCAGCAGCTACGGGGGGCAGGGAGGTGGATCAGAGACCCAGTACTTC
NA	TRBV7-9	TRBJ1-1	NA	CASSLAGRTEAFF	TGTGCCAGCAGCTTAGCGGGAAGGACTGAAGCTTTCTTT
NA	TRBV12-3/TRBV12-4	TRBJ2-2	TRBD2	CASSSTSGGPYGELFF	TGTGCCAGCAGTTCTACTAGCGGGGGGCCTTACGGGGAGCTGTTTTTT
NA	TRBV6-2/TRBV6-3	TRBJ2-1	TRBD2	CASSPDGRAGEQFF	TGTGCCAGCAGCCCCGACGGGAGGGCAGGTGAGCAGTTCTTC
NA	TRBV7-3	TRBJ2-7	TRBD1	CASRVGQGSSYEQYF	TGTGCCAGCCGTGTGGGACAGGGGAGCTCCTACGAGCAGTACTTC
few	TRBV24-1	TRBJ2-1	NA	CATSDLPLGENEQFF	TGTGCCACCAGTGATTTGCCCCTAGGAGAAAATGAGCAGTTCTTC
medium-sized	TRBV20-1	TRBJ2-1	NA	CSARNPKTYNEQFF	TGCAGTGCTAGAAACCCCAAGACCTACAATGAGCAGTTCTTC
medium-sized	TRBV6-1	TRBJ1-5	NA	CASSEDCDIRPATLYQPQHF	TGTGCCAGCAGTGAAGACTGCGATATTAGGCCAGCCACACTTTATCAGCCCCAGCATTTT
few	TRBV20-1	TRBJ1-4	NA	CSARDSRDEKLFF	TGCAGTGCTAGGGACAGTCGAGATGAAAAACTGTTTTTT
NA	TRBV21-1	TRBJ2-7	NA	CASSKRRRQGVSYEQYF	TGTGCCAGCAGCAAAAGACGGCGGCAGGGGGTCTCCTACGAGCAGTACTTC
NA	TRBV25-1	TRBJ2-5	TRBD2	CASSELAGAQETQYF	TGTGCCAGCAGTGAGCTAGCGGGGGCCCAAGAGACCCAGTACTTC
NA	TRBV12-3/TRBV12-4	TRBJ1-6	TRBD1	CASRPRTGENSPLHF	TGTGCCAGCAGACCGAGGACAGGGGAAAATTCACCCCTCCACTTT
NA	TRBV6-2/TRBV6-3	TRBJ2-5	NA	CASSPRGQETQYF	TGTGCCAGCAGCCCGCGGGGCCAAGAGACCCAGTACTTC
few	TRBV20-1	TRBJ1-5	NA	CSARDSYNQPQHF	TGCAGTGCTAGAGACAGTTACAATCAGCCCCAGCATTTT
NA	TRBV5-1	TRBJ2-1	NA	CSSSPFRTYNEQFF	TGCTCCAGCAGCCCCTTCCGGACTTACAATGAGCAGTTCTTC
medium-sized	TRBV10-3	TRBJ1-2	TRBD1	CANRGQAFNYGYTF	TGTGCCAACCGGGGACAGGCATTTAACTATGGCTACACCTTC
medium-sized	TRBV7-2	TRBJ2-3	TRBD2	CASSQTSVGTDTQYF	TGTGCCAGCAGCCAGACTAGCGTAGGCACAGATACGCAGTATTTT
medium-sized	TRBV10-3	TRBJ2-1	NA	CAISESPSPNEQFF	TGTGCCATCAGTGAGTCGCCCTCCCCAAATGAGCAGTTCTTC
large	TRBV4-3	TRBJ2-7	NA	CASSHPTYF	TGCGCCAGCAGCCACCCTACGTACTTC
medium-sized	TRBV20-1	TRBJ2-1	TRBD2	CSASTGLTSNNEQFF	TGCAGTGCTTCAACCGGTTTGACTAGCAACAATGAGCAGTTCTTC
few	TRBV28	TRBJ2-1	NA	CASSLDPWRGDEQFF	TGTGCCAGCAGTTTAGACCCATGGAGGGGGGATGAGCAGTTCTTC
medium-sized	TRBV7-2	TRBJ2-2	TRBD2	CASSPTSGREGTGELFF	TGTGCCAGCAGCCCAACTAGCGGGAGGGAGGGCACCGGGGAGCTGTTTTTT
NA	TRBV11-2	TRBJ2-2	NA	CASSLRGSAGELFF	TGTGCCAGCAGCTTACGGGGATCGGCCGGGGAGCTGTTTTTT
medium-sized	TRBV29-1	TRBJ2-7	TRBD2	CSVTPAGGGTYEQYF	TGCAGCGTTACCCCCGCGGGGGGCGGGACCTACGAGCAGTACTTC
NA	TRBV5-1	TRBJ2-2	NA	CASSFSLSSGELFF	TGCGCCAGCAGCTTCTCCCTGTCCTCCGGGGAGCTGTTTTTT
NA	TRBV2	TRBJ1-5	NA	CASSGEGVGNQPQHF	TGTGCCAGCAGTGGGGAAGGAGTAGGCAATCAGCCCCAGCATTTT
few	TRBV20-1	TRBJ2-5	NA	CSAGQAYQETQYF	TGCAGTGCTGGGCAAGCTTACCAAGAGACCCAGTACTTC
medium-sized	TRBV4-2	TRBJ2-7	NA	CASSQGRQASLDEQYF	TGTGCCAGCAGCCAAGGAAGACAGGCCTCCTTGGACGAGCAGTACTTC
NA	TRBV15	TRBJ2-5	TRBD1	CATSRDRVGETQYF	TGTGCCACCAGCAGGGACAGGGTTGGAGAGACCCAGTACTTC
few	TRBV20-1	TRBJ1-3	NA	CSATPGDLSGNTIYF	TGCAGTGCAACCCCGGGGGATCTCTCTGGAAACACCATATATTTT